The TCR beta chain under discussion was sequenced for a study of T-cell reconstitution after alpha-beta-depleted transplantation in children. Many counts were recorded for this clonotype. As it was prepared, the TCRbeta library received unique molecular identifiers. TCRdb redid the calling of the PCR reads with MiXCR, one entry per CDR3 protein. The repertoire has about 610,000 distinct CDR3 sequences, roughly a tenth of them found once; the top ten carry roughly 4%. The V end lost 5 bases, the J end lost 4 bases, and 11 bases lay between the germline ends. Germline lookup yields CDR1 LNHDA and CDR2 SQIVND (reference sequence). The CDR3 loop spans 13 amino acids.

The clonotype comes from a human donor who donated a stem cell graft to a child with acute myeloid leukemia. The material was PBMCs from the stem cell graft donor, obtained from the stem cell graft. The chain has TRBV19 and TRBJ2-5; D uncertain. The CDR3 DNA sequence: TGTGCCAGTAGTCCCAGGACGAGAGAGACCCAGTACTTC. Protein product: CASSPRTRETQYF.